The 26 T cell receptor beta chains in this list originate from one sample, sequenced in a study of tumor T cells in aggressive B-cell lymphoma (dated by TCRdb to about 2017). Library preparation employed the immunoSEQ multiplex PCR assay. TCRdb took this table from immuneACCESS and kept in-frame rearrangements with V and J called. Such tables lack part of the clones; where checked against another copy, unresolved V genes explain under half of the gap, and the rest is unexplained. The sample has about 11,000 clones on record, roughly 90% of them singletons. Jointly, the top ten make up about 2.2% of the sample. The sequenced sample consisted of tumor tissue. The receptors come from an adult with diffuse large B cell lymphoma.

The J gene is TRBJ2-7, the V gene TRBV15; 11 bases fit TRBD1. Germline V gene lookup returns CDR1 LNHNV and CDR2 YYDKDF (reference sequence). The CDR3 has 15 amino acids. V lost 2 bases and J lost 4; bases outside the gene matches: 4. CDR3 in DNA: TGTGCCACCAGCAGATCCGGGACAGGGGGTTACGAGCAGTACTTC. Translation gives CATSRSGTGGYEQYF.

The genes are TRBV20-1 and TRBJ2-3; the D gene is possibly TRBD2 (6 bases). This CDR3 spans 11 amino acids. Germline V gene lookup returns CDR1 DFQATT and CDR2 SNEGSKA (reference sequence). The V end lost 7 bases, the J end lost 6 bases, and 11 bases lay between the germline ends. The CDR3 reads CSGGGLDTQYF. CDR3 DNA: TGCAGTGGTGGAGGGTTGGATACGCAGTATTTT.

V usage is TRBV5-4 and J usage is TRBJ2-7; the match to TRBD2 covers 7 bases. This CDR3 spans 14 amino acids. V was pared by 4 bases and J by 5 bases, with 9 bases of the junction left unmatched. The germline CDR1 and CDR2 sequences are SGHNT and YYREEE (reference sequence). The CDR3 loop is CASSVAGIPDEQYF. DNA for the CDR3: TGTGCCAGCAGCGTAGCGGGCATCCCCGACGAGCAGTACTTC. Together with reference TRBV5-4 and TRBJ2-7, the CDR3 gives the full variable domain: ETGVTQSPTHLIKTRGQQVTLRCSSQSGHNTVSWYQQALGQGPQFIFQYYREEENGRGNFPPRFSGLQFPNYSSELNVNALELDDSALYLCASSVAGIPDEQYFGPGTRLTVT.

A few counts support this clone. V usage is TRBV5-1 and J usage is TRBJ2-3, with 9 bases that match TRBD1. Per the germline V gene, CDR1 is SGHRS and CDR2 is YFSETQ. Germline trimming cut 2 bases from V and 5 bases from J; bases unmatched to any gene: 6. This CDR3 is 15 amino acids long. The CDR3 loop is CASSFEGTGLDTQYF. CDR3 nucleotide sequence: TGCGCCAGCAGCTTTGAGGGGACAGGGTTAGATACGCAGTATTTT.

This sequence joins TRBV5-6 and TRBJ1-2, with D perhaps matching TRBD1 (6 bases). The V end lost 0 bases, the J end lost 4 bases, and 16 bases lay between the germline ends. CDR1 and CDR2 from the germline V gene are SGHDT and YYEEEE. CDR3 length equals 16 residues. The CDR3 sequence: CASSLAGGQSLYGYTF. CDR3 nucleotide sequence: TGTGCCAGCAGCTTGGCCGGCGGACAGTCCCTCTATGGCTACACCTTC.

V gene TRBV2 combines with J gene TRBJ1-1; the D is unclear. V was cut by 6 bases and J by 1 base, with 12 bases left in between. Germline V gene sequence: CDR1 SNHLY, CDR2 FYNNEI. CDR3 length: 14 residues. This chain's CDR3 is CASREYQTNTEAFF. The CDR3 coding sequence is TGTGCCAGCAGGGAGTACCAGACGAACACTGAAGCTTTCTTT.

J is TRBJ2-7 and V is TRBV5-3; D possibly corresponds to TRBD2 (6 bases). TRBV5-3 is identified as an open reading frame with a role that is uncertain. The CDR3 extends over 14 amino acids. The V gene lost 4 bases and the J gene lost 7 bases, with 18 bases spanning the gap. CDR3 sequence: CARSTRWRREEQYF. CDR3 bases: TGTGCCAGAAGCACTCGTTGGAGACGGGAGGAGCAGTACTTC.

J is TRBJ2-5 and V is TRBV15, with D possibly TRBD1 on 6 matching bases. CDR1 is LNHNV, CDR2 YYDKDF, per germline (reference sequence). V gave up 8 bases and J gave up 5 bases, with 12 bases separating them. The CDR3 contains 12 residues. CDR3 DNA: TGTGCCACCGGTCACAGGGCGGAGACCCAGTACTTC. This codes for CATGHRAETQYF.

This chain joins TRBV27 and TRBJ2-4, with D unclear. V lost 6 bases and J 3 bases, leaving 15 bases between the germline ends. Germline lookup yields CDR1 MNHEY and CDR2 SMNVEV (reference sequence). This CDR3 has 15 amino acids. CDR3 sequence reads: CASSRRGNLKNIQYF. The CDR3 DNA reads TGTGCCAGCAGCCGCCGAGGAAACCTCAAAAACATTCAGTACTTC.

J is TRBJ2-1 and V is TRBV6-4; D not resolved. V was cut by 2 bases and J by 6 bases, with 11 bases left in between. The V gene's germline CDR1 is MRHNA and CDR2 SNTAGT. The CDR3 has 14 amino acids. This chain's CDR3 is CASSDPQAPNEQFF. In nucleotides, the CDR3 is TGTGCCAGCAGTGACCCCCAGGCTCCCAATGAGCAGTTCTTC.

This clone showed up just once. This rearrangement joins TRBV15 to TRBJ2-7, with D perhaps TRBD1 (6 bases). The CDR3 is 15 amino acids. Germline V gene data show CDR1 as LNHNV and CDR2 as YYDKDF (reference sequence). The ends were cut back, 2 bases at V and 4 bases at J, with 15 bases in the middle. The CDR3 DNA sequence: TGTGCCACCAGCAGATCCGGGACATGGGGTTACGAGCAGTACTTC. Its protein product is CATSRSGTWGYEQYF. The complete variable domain, with remaining parts taken from reference TRBV15 and TRBJ2-7, reads DAMVIQNPRYQVTQFGKPVTLSCSQTLNHNVMYWYQQKSSQAPKLLFHYYDKDFNNEADTPDNFQSRRPNTSFCFLDIRSPGLGDTAMYLCATSRSGTWGYEQYFGPGTRLTVT.

The rearrangement uses TRBV19 and TRBJ2-2, with D tentatively TRBD1 (6 bases). V lost 5 bases to trimming and J lost 8 bases, with 15 bases between them. This CDR3 has 14 amino acids. Germline CDR1 reads LNHDA; CDR2 reads SQIVND (reference sequence). For the CDR3, the DNA is TGTGCCAGTAGTTTCGACAGGTCCCCGGGGGAGCTGTTTTTT. It encodes CASSFDRSPGELFF.

The chain recombines TRBV19 with TRBJ1-2, with 8 bases lining up with TRBD1. Per germline, CDR1 LNHDA and CDR2 SQIVND (reference sequence). The ends lost 4 bases at V and 1 base at J; junction bases unmatched: 5. CDR3 size: 15 residues. DNA for the CDR3: TGTGCCAGTAGTACCGGACAGGGACTTAACTATGGCTACACCTTC. Translated, it gives CASSTGQGLNYGYTF. Using reference TRBV19 and TRBJ1-2 for the parts outside the CDR3, the full variable domain is DGGITQSPKYLFRKEGQNVTLSCEQNLNHDAMYWYRQDPGQGLRLIYYSQIVNDFQKGDIAEGYSVSREKKESFPLTVTSAQKNPTAFYLCASSTGQGLNYGYTFGSGTRLTVV.

This chain links TRBV15 with TRBJ1-2; D ambiguous. Germline V gene sequence: CDR1 LNHNV, CDR2 YYDKDF (reference sequence). The CDR3 has 13 residues. Trimming left V 1 base short and J 2 bases short, with 5 bases between. DNA of the CDR3: TGTGCCACCAGCAGAGTACTGAACTATGGCTACACCTTC. This sequence encodes CATSRVLNYGYTF.

This rearrangement joins TRBV2 to TRBJ2-1, with TRBD2 as a possible D gene (5 bases). Looked up from germline, CDR1 is SNHLY and CDR2 is FYNNEI. The CDR3 runs to 10 residues. With 8 bases removed from V and 12 bases from J, the gap between germline ends came to 11 bases. CDR3 coding DNA: TGTGCCAGCGGGAGTGAAGGGCAGTTCTTC. It is translated as CASGSEGQFF.

The chain employs TRBV27 and TRBJ2-3; D remains unclear. The CDR3 extends over 13 amino acids. The ends were cut back, 2 bases at V and 10 bases at J, with 13 bases in the middle. The V gene's germline CDR1 is MNHEY and CDR2 SMNVEV (reference sequence). The CDR3 loop reads CASSLIGSQAQYF. The CDR3 region has the DNA TGTGCCAGCAGTTTAATCGGCTCCCAGGCGCAGTATTTT.

In the case of this clone: At one of its ends the junction is not consistent with the germline gene, which may arise from a read error. This rearrangement joins TRBV7-9 to TRBJ1-1; D remains unclear. The CDR3 is made up of 12 amino acids. Germline CDR1 SEHNR, CDR2 FQNEAQ (reference sequence). In nucleotides, the CDR3 is TGTGCCAGCAGCTTCGGGAACAGTGAAGCTTTCTTT. Translation gives CASSFGNSEAFF.

The rearrangement joins TRBV6-6 to TRBJ1-2; D not resolved. V was pared by 8 bases and J by 4 bases, with 14 bases between. CDR1 MNHNY and CDR2 SVGAGI come from the germline V gene (reference sequence). This CDR3 has 13 amino acids. In nucleotides, the CDR3 is TGTGCCAGCCGGGTGGGGAGTTTCTATGGCTACACCTTC. Protein product: CASRVGSFYGYTF.

The genes are TRBV4-1 and TRBJ2-2; a possible D gene is TRBD1 (6 bases). The germline V gene encodes CDR1 MGHRA and CDR2 YSYEKL. The CDR3 consists of 16 residues. Between the trimmed V and J ends, which lost 4 bases and 3 bases, there was a span of 15 bases. DNA for the CDR3: TGCGCCAGCAGCCCGCAGACAGGATTAGACACCGGGGAGCTGTTTTTT. Translating it yields CASSPQTGLDTGELFF.

This clone was detected only once. This sequence joins TRBV6-5 and TRBJ2-1; 8 nucleotides line up with TRBD1. Trimming removed 7 bases from V and 5 bases from J; junction bases left unmatched: 7. The CDR3 covers 14 residues. The V gene's germline CDR1 is MNHEY and CDR2 SVGAGI. The CDR3 nucleotides read TGTGCCAGCATTCTGGAGGACAGGGACAATGAGCAGTTCTTC. This translates into CASILEDRDNEQFF.

The chain has TRBV19 and TRBJ1-3; the D is unclear. This CDR3 has 14 amino acids. Germline CDR1 and CDR2: LNHDA and SQIVND (reference sequence). V was shortened by 7 bases and J by 0 bases, with 10 bases between the two germline ends. The CDR3 DNA sequence: TGTGCCAGTACCGCGTTTGACTCTGGAAACACCATATATTTT. Translated, it gives CASTAFDSGNTIYF.

This clone showed up just once. The V gene is TRBV28, the J gene TRBJ2-7; TRBD1 matches at 8 bases. The CDR3 is 15 residues long. Germline CDR1 and CDR2: MDHEN and SYDVKM. V was clipped by 3 bases and J by 2 bases; unmatched bases: 6. CDR3 region: CASSFLGQGTYEQYF. CDR3 bases: TGTGCCAGCAGTTTCCTAGGACAGGGAACCTACGAGCAGTACTTC.

The chain is built from TRBV28 and TRBJ2-5; 10 nucleotides align to TRBD1. The J call is in doubt because the DNA end fits TRBJ2-7 better. CDR1 is MDHEN, CDR2 SYDVKM, per germline. This CDR3 has 14 residues. CDR3 coding DNA: TGTGCCAGCTCTGGGACAGGGGCCCTCTACGAGCAGTACTTC. It encodes CASSGTGALYEQYF.

V and J are TRBV5-1 and TRBJ2-1; 7 bases fit TRBD2. Germline V gene data show CDR1 as SGHRS and CDR2 as YFSETQ. With V trimmed by 6 bases and J by 8 bases, 17 bases remained unmatched. The CDR3 length is 16 residues. The CDR3 loop is CASNPRLAGHVDEQFF. The CDR3 nucleotides are TGCGCCAGCAACCCGCGACTAGCCGGTCATGTGGATGAGCAGTTCTTC.

V is TRBV5-6 and J is TRBJ1-1; 8 bases line up with TRBD1. With 2 bases clipped from V and 1 base from J, the junction kept 1 base outside the gene matches. CDR1 SGHDT and CDR2 YYEEEE come from the germline V gene. The CDR3 has 14 amino acids. The CDR3 DNA reads as TGTGCCAGCAGCTTTGGGACAGGGAACACTGAAGCTTTCTTT. It yields the protein CASSFGTGNTEAFF.

The V call is TRBV2, the J call TRBJ2-2, with TRBD1 matching 7 bases. From germline, CDR1 is SNHLY and CDR2 FYNNEI. V gave up 7 bases and J gave up 5 bases; unmatched junction bases: 4. CDR3 length equals 13 residues. DNA for the CDR3: TGTGCCAGCACCCAGGACAGGACCGGGGAGCTGTTTTTT. Its protein is CASTQDRTGELFF.